What follows are 13 T cell receptor beta chains derived from one specimen sequenced in a study of technical replicates of blood from a handful of donors. The data were produced by immunoSEQ multiplex PCR, yet TCRdb's version contains in-frame clones alone and is incomplete. Here the sample spans tens of thousands of clones, 93% being singletons. Sequenced: T cells isolated from PBMCs. The receptors come from a human donor in good health.

The chain employs TRBV6-1 and TRBJ2-7; 8 bases map to TRBD2. The trim removed 8 bases at V and 4 bases at J, leaving 13 bases unmatched. The CDR3 sequence is 15 residues long. Germline V lookup: CDR1 MNHNS, CDR2 SASEGT. The CDR3 region has the DNA TGTGCCAGCCGGGGGGAGCGGGAGATATGGTACGAGCAGTACTTC. The encoded protein is CASRGEREIWYEQYF.

This chain uses TRBV19 with TRBJ2-3; 7 positions agree with TRBD2. In germline, CDR1 is LNHDA, CDR2 SQIVND (reference sequence). The CDR3 is 17 amino acids. The V and J ends lost 1 base and 6 bases, in that order; junction bases with no gene match: 13. The CDR3 DNA sequence: TGTGCCAGTAGTATAGGGGCTCCTAGCGGATCGGCGGATACGCAGTATTTT. Its protein product is CASSIGAPSGSADTQYF.

The chain couples TRBV6-5 to TRBJ2-1, with D possibly being TRBD2 (6 bases). V lost 8 bases to trimming and J lost 1 base, with 9 bases between them. Germline-derived CDR1 and CDR2 are MNHEY and SVGAGI. The CDR3 totals 13 residues. DNA of the CDR3: TGTGCCAGCGGCGGGGCTTCCTACAATGAGCAGTTCTTC. Translating gives CASGGASYNEQFF.

The chain has TRBV11-2 and TRBJ2-3, with D tentatively TRBD2 (6 bases). Germline CDR1 reads SGHAT; CDR2 reads FQNNGV. V gave up 4 bases and J gave up 0 bases, with 8 bases separating them. The CDR3 length is 14 residues. CDR3 loop: CASSSGTSTDTQYF. In DNA, the CDR3 is TGTGCCAGCAGCTCCGGGACTAGCACAGATACGCAGTATTTT. Combining the CDR3 with reference TRBV11-2 and TRBJ2-3 gives the whole variable domain EAGVAQSPRYKIIEKRQSVAFWCNPISGHATLYWYQQILGQGPKLLIQFQNNGVVDDSQLPKDRFSAERLKGVDSTLKIQPAKLEDSAVYLCASSSGTSTDTQYFGPGTRLTVL.

This clone was observed a few times. The chain is built from TRBV2 and TRBJ2-1; 8 nucleotides match TRBD2. CDR3 length: 14 amino acids. V dropped 7 bases and J dropped 8; count of bases not matched to a gene: 10. From germline, CDR1 is SNHLY and CDR2 FYNNEI. The CDR3 loop is CASMDGRARDEQFF. The DNA for the CDR3 is TGTGCCAGCATGGACGGGAGGGCCCGTGATGAGCAGTTCTTC.

This chain uses TRBV4-1 with TRBJ2-7; the match to TRBD2 covers 7 bases. Trimming took 3 bases from V and 2 from J; bases not matched to a gene: 10. Germline CDR1 and CDR2: MGHRA and YSYEKL. CDR3 size: 16 residues. The CDR3 DNA sequence: TGCGCCAGCAGCCAGGACCGGGACTACGAGGCCTACGAGCAGTACTTC. Translated: CASSQDRDYEAYEQYF.

The chain carries TRBV4-3 and TRBJ2-1, with D maybe TRBD2 (6 bases). The V gene lost 0 bases and the J gene lost 3 bases, with 12 bases spanning the gap. The CDR3 sequence is 16 residues long. Germline CDR1 is LGHNA and CDR2 is YSLEER. The CDR3 is CASSQDPETSYNEQFF. DNA for the CDR3: TGCGCCAGCAGCCAAGATCCAGAGACTAGCTACAATGAGCAGTTCTTC.

The chain is built from TRBV28 and TRBJ1-2, with D hard to call. The CDR3 has 11 residues. V lost 1 base, J lost 7 bases, and 4 bases lay in between. Germline assignment: CDR1 MDHEN and CDR2 SYDVKM. The CDR3 DNA reads TGTGCCAGCAGTTTATTCGGTGGCTACACCTTC. Amino acid sequence: CASSLFGGYTF.

This clone is a singleton in its sample. V is TRBV27 and J is TRBJ1-4; D is unclear. The ends were cut back, 5 bases at V and 5 bases at J, with 12 bases in the middle. This CDR3 has 14 amino acids. Germline-derived CDR1 and CDR2 are MNHEY and SMNVEV (reference sequence). CDR3 sequence: CASSKLAANEKLFF. CDR3 in DNA: TGTGCCAGCAGTAAGTTGGCGGCAAATGAAAAACTGTTTTTT.

The V and J genes are TRBV11-3 and TRBJ1-2; D ambiguous. Germline assignment: CDR1 SGHNT and CDR2 YENEEA. The CDR3 length is 13 residues. V was clipped by 2 bases and J by 6 bases, with 10 bases between them. CDR3 loop: CASSLPLRDGYTF. The CDR3, as DNA: TGTGCCAGCAGCTTACCCCTTCGGGATGGCTACACCTTC.

This sequence joins TRBV5-1 and TRBJ2-7; TRBD1 matches at 10 bases. CDR1 SGHRS and CDR2 YFSETQ come from the germline V gene. This CDR3 has 14 amino acids. V lost 3 bases, J lost 4 bases, and 4 bases stayed unmatched. The CDR3 spells CASSSGQGRYEQYF. CDR3 nucleotides: TGCGCCAGCAGCTCGGGACAGGGGAGGTACGAGCAGTACTTC.

This clone was seen a single time. V and J are TRBV10-3 and TRBJ2-7; TRBD2 matches at 7 bases. The trim removed 2 bases at V and 2 bases at J, leaving 6 bases unmatched. CDR1 and CDR2 (germline): ENHRY, SYGVKD. The CDR3 extends over 15 amino acids. For the CDR3, the DNA is TGTGCCATCAGTGAGAGTCTAGCGGAACCCTACGAGCAGTACTTC. This gives the protein CAISESLAEPYEQYF.

V usage is TRBV6-6 and J usage is TRBJ1-1, with 7 positions matching TRBD1. V lost 4 bases and J lost 5; bases outside the gene matches: 10. Germline lookup yields CDR1 MNHNY and CDR2 SVGAGI (reference sequence). The CDR3 has 15 amino acids. In DNA, the CDR3 is TGTGCCAGCAGTTCCCCTCCAGGGGGTGGGACTGAAGCTTTCTTT. This encodes CASSSPPGGGTEAFF.